These 29 T cell receptor beta chains originate from one sample sequenced in a study of OX40 agonist ivuxolimab in advanced cancers. Profiled with immunoSEQ multiplex PCR; TCRdb holds only in-frame clones, not every one. The top ten clones hold roughly 19% of a sample with tens of thousands of clones, around 92% of them seen once. The specimen comprised CD4+ or CD8+ T cells sorted from blood, sampled in a trial of the OX40 agonist ivuxolimab. The receptor set was obtained from an adult with an advanced solid tumor such as melanoma, head and neck, liver or kidney cancer.

This clone was seen a single time. The chain has TRBV7-1 and TRBJ2-7, with 7 nucleotides matching TRBD2. TRBV7-1 is an ORF, and what it does is uncertain. J lost 4 bases, V lost 4 bases, and 7 bases had no gene match. This CDR3 contains 14 residues. CDR3 residues: CASSLGASGYEQYF. The CDR3 coding sequence is TGTGCCAGCAGCTTAGGAGCTAGCGGTTACGAGCAGTACTTC.

The chain recombines TRBV7-3 with TRBJ2-1, with D perhaps being TRBD1 or TRBD2 (5 bases each). The CDR3 consists of 15 residues. With 5 bases removed from V and 6 bases from J, the gap between germline ends came to 17 bases. Germline CDR1 is SGHTA and CDR2 is FQGTGA. The CDR3 DNA reads as TGTGCCAGCAGCGCATCCGGGACGGCAGGCAATGAGCAGTTCTTC. This encodes CASSASGTAGNEQFF.

The rearrangement uses TRBV10-2 and TRBJ2-1; D unclear. Deletions cut 3 bases from V and 6 bases from J, with 6 bases between. CDR1 and CDR2 from the germline V gene are WSHSY and SAAADI. CDR3 length equals 12 residues. Here the CDR3 reads CASSEMGNEQFF. CDR3 nucleotide sequence: TGCGCCAGCAGTGAAATGGGCAATGAGCAGTTCTTC.

The CDR3 loop reads CASSPSGADYEQYF. As DNA, the CDR3 is TGTGCCAGCTCCCCAAGCGGGGCGGACTACGAGCAGTACTTC. The chain carries TRBV6-4 and TRBJ2-7; 7 bases are shared with TRBD2. CDR1 is MRHNA, CDR2 SNTAGT, per germline. The CDR3 spans 14 residues. V was pared by 8 bases and J by 3 bases, with 10 bases of the junction left unmatched.

The rearrangement joins TRBV27 to TRBJ1-2, with D uncertain. Germline loops: CDR1 MNHEY, CDR2 SMNVEV (reference sequence). Trimming took off 5 bases at V and 4 bases at J, with 14 bases between the two ends. The CDR3 is 14 residues long. DNA of the CDR3: TGTGCCAGCAGTCCCCGGGGAAACATCTATGGCTACACCTTC. Translation: CASSPRGNIYGYTF.

The chain links TRBV28 to TRBJ1-5; D possibly corresponds to TRBD1 (6 bases). CDR3 length: 14 amino acids. Germline-derived CDR1 and CDR2 are MDHEN and SYDVKM. The V and J ends lost 7 bases and 5 bases respectively, with 15 bases between them. The CDR3 spells CASKDRTTHQPQHF. The CDR3, as DNA: TGTGCCAGCAAAGACAGGACCACCCATCAGCCCCAGCATTTT.

The rearrangement joins TRBV10-3 to TRBJ1-5; D ambiguous. CDR1 and CDR2 from the germline V gene are ENHRY and SYGVKD. The V end was cut by 9 bases, the J end by 0 bases, with 12 bases between. This CDR3 region has 14 residues. The CDR3 loop reads CAIMSSGSNQPQHF. The CDR3 nucleotides are TGTGCCATAATGAGTAGTGGTAGCAATCAGCCCCAGCATTTT.

The V call is TRBV7-2, the J call TRBJ2-2, with D possibly called TRBD1 or TRBD2 (5 bases each). Germline V gene data show CDR1 as SGHTA and CDR2 as FQGNSA. The V end was cut by 4 bases, the J end by 6 bases, with 9 bases between. The CDR3 extends over 13 amino acids. The CDR3 DNA reads as TGTGCCAGCAGCTCCCCGGGGCCCGGGGAGCTGTTTTTT. Translation gives CASSSPGPGELFF. The full variable domain, rest sourced from reference TRBV7-2 and TRBJ2-2, is GAGVSQSPSNKVTEKGKDVELRCDPISGHTALYWYRQSLGQGLEFLIYFQGNSAPDKSGLPSDRFSAERTGGSVSTLTIQRTQQEDSAVYLCASSSPGPGELFFGEGSRLTVL.

This chain uses TRBV4-1 with TRBJ2-5, with a tentative D call TRBD2 (6 bases). Trimming took off 2 bases at V and 0 bases at J, with 13 bases between the two ends. This CDR3 comprises 16 residues. Germline CDR1 and CDR2: MGHRA and YSYEKL. CDR3 region: CASSQSGLQNQETQYF. In DNA, the CDR3 is TGCGCCAGCAGCCAATCGGGACTCCAAAACCAAGAGACCCAGTACTTC.

CDR3 protein: CASRQGGSANTEAFF. CDR3 DNA: TGTGCCAGCAGGCAGGGTGGATCTGCAAACACTGAAGCTTTCTTT. The chain joins TRBV6-4 to TRBJ1-1, with D perhaps matching TRBD1 (5 bases). Per the germline V gene, CDR1 is MRHNA and CDR2 is SNTAGT. V lost 6 bases and J lost 2, with 16 bases in between. This CDR3 has 15 amino acids.

The chain links TRBV7-9 to TRBJ2-2; D gene ambiguous. Germline-derived CDR1 and CDR2 are SEHNR and FQNEAQ (reference sequence). V shed 0 bases and J shed 8 bases, with 7 bases lying between them. The CDR3 runs to 13 residues. The CDR3 sequence is CASSLALRGELFF. The CDR3 DNA is TGTGCCAGCAGCTTAGCGCTCCGTGGGGAGCTGTTTTTT. The entire variable domain, with the rest obtained from reference TRBV7-9 and TRBJ2-2, is as follows: DTGVSQNPRHKITKRGQNVTFRCDPISEHNRLYWYRQTLGQGPEFLTYFQNEAQLEKSRLLSDRFSAERPKGSFSTLEIQRTEQGDSAMYLCASSLALRGELFFGEGSRLTVL.

V usage is TRBV7-3 and J usage is TRBJ2-1, with 8 bases that match TRBD2. Unmatched junction bases numbered 8, after V lost 2 bases and J lost 5 bases. Germline V gene lookup returns CDR1 SGHTA and CDR2 FQGTGA. CDR3 size: 16 residues. DNA of the CDR3: TGTGCCAGCAGCTTAGCGCCAGGGACTAGGGACAATGAGCAGTTCTTC. It specifies CASSLAPGTRDNEQFF.

The chain uses TRBV12-5 and TRBJ2-7; 7 positions agree with TRBD1. The trim removed 6 bases at V and 6 bases at J, leaving 5 bases unmatched. In germline, CDR1 is LGHNT, CDR2 FRNRAP. The CDR3 spans 12 residues. The CDR3 DNA sequence: TGTGCTAGTGGATTCGACAGGGCCGAGCAGTACTTC. Translating it yields CASGFDRAEQYF.

V is TRBV6-6 and J is TRBJ1-2; 8 bases map to TRBD1. The CDR3 is made up of 15 amino acids. The V gene end was trimmed by 5 bases and the J gene end by 5 bases; junction bases not matched to a gene: 10. From germline, CDR1 is MNHNY and CDR2 SVGAGI (reference sequence). The CDR3 loop is CASSGRDRTLYGYTF. The CDR3 coding sequence is TGTGCCAGCAGTGGGAGGGACAGGACGCTTTATGGCTACACCTTC.

This sequence joins TRBV9 and TRBJ1-4; D may be TRBD1 (6 bases). In germline, CDR1 is SGDLS, CDR2 YYNGEE. V lost 4 bases and J 12 bases, leaving 19 bases between the germline ends. There are 14 residues in the CDR3. CDR3 DNA sequence: TGTGCCAGCAGCCTTTCCGGAGGCCCAGGGGAACTGTTTTTT. Translation gives CASSLSGGPGELFF. Filled out from reference TRBV9 and TRBJ1-4, the complete variable domain reads DSGVTQTPKHLITATGQRVTLRCSPRSGDLSVYWYQQSLDQGLQFLIQYYNGEERAKGNILERFSAQQFPDLHSELNLSSLELGDSALYFCASSLSGGPGELFFGSGTQLSVL.

Sample share makes this clone medium-sized (0.01 to 0.1%). The chain is built from TRBV27 and TRBJ2-2, with D perhaps matching TRBD1 (5 bases). The V end was cut by 8 bases, the J end by 0 bases, with 16 bases between. The germline CDR1 and CDR2 sequences are MNHEY and SMNVEV (reference sequence). CDR3 length: 16 amino acids. DNA for the CDR3: TGTGCCAGCCGACCTAGGGGCAGGGCGAACACCGGGGAGCTGTTTTTT. This translates into CASRPRGRANTGELFF.

The chain carries TRBV9 and TRBJ2-7; tentatively, D is TRBD1 (6 bases). With 4 bases removed from V and 5 bases from J, the gap between germline ends came to 19 bases. The germline CDR1 and CDR2 sequences are SGDLS and YYNGEE. The CDR3 is 15 residues long. In nucleotides, the CDR3 is TGTGCCAGCAGCCGAAACCGGGACACATTTCACGAGCAGTACTTC. Residues: CASSRNRDTFHEQYF.

J is TRBJ2-1 and V is TRBV5-1; 10 bases are shared with TRBD2. The V gene end was trimmed by 0 bases and the J gene end by 1 base; junction bases not matched to a gene: 4. Germline values: CDR1 SGHRS, CDR2 YFSETQ. The CDR3 spans 17 residues. CDR3 region: CASSLAGLAASYNEQFF. CDR3 nucleotides: TGCGCCAGCAGCTTGGCCGGACTAGCGGCTTCCTACAATGAGCAGTTCTTC. Combining the CDR3 with reference TRBV5-1 and TRBJ2-1 gives the whole variable domain KAGVTQTPRYLIKTRGQQVTLSCSPISGHRSVSWYQQTPGQGLQFLFEYFSETQRNKGNFPGRFSGRQFSNSRSEMNVSTLELGDSALYLCASSLAGLAASYNEQFFGPGTRLTVL.

The genes are TRBV21-1 and TRBJ1-5. TRBV21-1 corresponds to a pseudogene. The CDR3 has 15 amino acids. CDR3 amino acids: CASSKDWYSNQPQHF. The DNA of the CDR3 is TGTGCCAGCAGCAAAGATTGGTATAGCAATCAGCCCCAGCATTTT.

V gene TRBV2 combines with J gene TRBJ1-1; a possible D gene is TRBD1 (6 bases). Germline V gives CDR1 SNHLY, CDR2 FYNNEI. The CDR3 totals 14 residues. The V and J ends lost 8 bases and 6 bases respectively, with 19 bases between them. The CDR3 coding sequence is TGTGCCAGCCGGCCGCCGCAGGGGATCGCTGAAGCTTTCTTT. It is translated as CASRPPQGIAEAFF.

V gene TRBV6-9 combines with J gene TRBJ2-2; 8 bases are a match to TRBD2. Germline CDR1 and CDR2: MNHGY and SVAAGI. Losses at the gene ends were 4 bases for V and 2 bases for J; bases not matched to a gene: 18. CDR3 size: 20 residues. The CDR3 region is CASSSPDSREGSGNTGELFF. The CDR3 bases are TGTGCCAGCAGTTCTCCGGACAGCCGGGAGGGAAGCGGAAACACCGGGGAGCTGTTTTTT.

The chain recombines TRBV27 with TRBJ2-1; D call uncertain. The CDR3 covers 14 residues. The V and J ends lost 0 bases and 4 bases respectively, with 7 bases between them. From germline, CDR1 is MNHEY and CDR2 SMNVEV (reference sequence). CDR3 sequence: CASSLSLGYNEQFF. The DNA for the CDR3 is TGTGCCAGCAGTTTATCTCTTGGGTACAATGAGCAGTTCTTC.

The chain joins TRBV13 to TRBJ2-1; 13 bases map to TRBD2. The CDR3 is made up of 15 amino acids. V lost 4 bases to trimming and J lost 9 bases; unmatched junction nucleotides: 6. Germline V CDR1 and CDR2: PRHDT, FYEKMQ (reference sequence). CDR3: CASSSGLAGVAEQFF. The CDR3 coding sequence is TGTGCCAGCAGCTCCGGACTAGCGGGAGTAGCTGAGCAGTTCTTC. The full variable domain, with the rest looked up from reference TRBV13 and TRBJ2-1, is AAGVIQSPRHLIKEKRETATLKCYPIPRHDTVYWYQQGPGQDPQFLISFYEKMQSDKGSIPDRFSAQQFSDYHSELNMSSLELGDSALYFCASSSGLAGVAEQFFGPGTRLTVL.

The chain uses TRBV7-9 and TRBJ2-7, with D perhaps matching TRBD2 (6 bases). The CDR3 has 13 amino acids. V dropped 3 bases and J dropped 3 bases, with 9 bases sitting between them. Germline V CDR1 and CDR2: SEHNR, FQNEAQ (reference sequence). CDR3 sequence reads: CASSFRGNYEQYF. The CDR3 DNA follows: TGTGCCAGCAGCTTCCGGGGGAACTACGAGCAGTACTTC.

V usage is TRBV7-3 and J usage is TRBJ2-3, with D perhaps matching TRBD2 (6 bases). Germline V gene lookup returns CDR1 SGHTA and CDR2 FQGTGA. There are 16 residues in the CDR3. Trimming pared 5 bases from V and 2 bases from J, leaving 17 bases between. CDR3 DNA sequence: TGTGCCAGCAGCCCCTGGGCTTCGGGGGTCACAGATACGCAGTATTTT. It specifies CASSPWASGVTDTQYF.

V usage is TRBV12-5 and J usage is TRBJ1-5; D ambiguous. CDR1 and CDR2 from the germline V gene are LGHNT and FRNRAP. Trimming took 6 bases from V and 0 from J, leaving 6 bases between them. The CDR3 spans 13 residues. CDR3 DNA sequence: TGTGCTAGTGGGAAACATAGCAATCAGCCCCAGCATTTT. Residues: CASGKHSNQPQHF.

The rearrangement uses TRBV19 and TRBJ1-5; unclear D gene. Germline CDR1 and CDR2: LNHDA and SQIVND (reference sequence). Trimming left V 3 bases short and J 2 bases short, with 11 bases between. The CDR3 totals 15 residues. The CDR3 protein is CASSMAPLGNQPQHF. CDR3 in DNA: TGTGCCAGTAGTATGGCCCCCTTGGGCAATCAGCCCCAGCATTTT.

This chain connects TRBV2 to TRBJ1-1; D gene uncertain. Germline loops: CDR1 SNHLY, CDR2 FYNNEI. There are 14 residues in the CDR3. V was pared by 7 bases and J by 1 base, with 13 bases between. The CDR3 sequence: CASNDRRGNTEAFF. As DNA, the CDR3 is TGTGCCAGCAACGATCGCCGGGGGAACACTGAAGCTTTCTTT.

This clone was counted a single time. This chain connects TRBV5-4 to TRBJ1-1, with unresolved D. V lost 0 bases, J lost 6 bases, and 12 bases lay in between. The germline V gene encodes CDR1 SGHNT and CDR2 YYREEE (reference sequence). The CDR3 loop spans 14 amino acids. CDR3 amino acids: CASSLGVTEAEAFF. The CDR3 DNA is TGTGCCAGCAGCTTGGGCGTGACGGAAGCTGAAGCTTTCTTT.